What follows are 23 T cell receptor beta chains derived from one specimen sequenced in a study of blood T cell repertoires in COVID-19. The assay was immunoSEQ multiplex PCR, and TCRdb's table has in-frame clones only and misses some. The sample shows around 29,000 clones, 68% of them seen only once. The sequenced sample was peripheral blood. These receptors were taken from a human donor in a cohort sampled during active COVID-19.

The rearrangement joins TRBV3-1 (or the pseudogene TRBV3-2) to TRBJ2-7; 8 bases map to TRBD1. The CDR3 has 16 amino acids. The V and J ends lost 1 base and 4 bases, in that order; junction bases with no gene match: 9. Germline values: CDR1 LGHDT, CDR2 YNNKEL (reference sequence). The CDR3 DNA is TGTGCCAGCAGCCAAGGCGGTCGCAGGGGGCTATACGAGCAGTACTTC. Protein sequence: CASSQGGRRGLYEQYF.

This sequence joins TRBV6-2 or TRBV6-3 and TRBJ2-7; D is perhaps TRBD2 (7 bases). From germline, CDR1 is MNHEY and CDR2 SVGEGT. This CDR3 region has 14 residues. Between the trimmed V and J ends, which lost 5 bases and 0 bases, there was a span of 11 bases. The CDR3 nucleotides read TGTGCCAGCAGTAGGGGGACTAACTCCTACGAGCAGTACTTC. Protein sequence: CASSRGTNSYEQYF.

CDR3 sequence reads: CASSHRQPYGYTF. The CDR3 coding sequence is TGTGCCAGCAGCCATCGACAGCCCTATGGCTACACCTTC. The chain carries TRBV6-2 or TRBV6-3 and TRBJ1-2; a weak D match, TRBD1 (5 bases). The CDR3 contains 13 residues. V was pared by 6 bases and J by 4 bases, with 12 bases between. Germline V gene data show CDR1 as MNHEY and CDR2 as SVGEGT.

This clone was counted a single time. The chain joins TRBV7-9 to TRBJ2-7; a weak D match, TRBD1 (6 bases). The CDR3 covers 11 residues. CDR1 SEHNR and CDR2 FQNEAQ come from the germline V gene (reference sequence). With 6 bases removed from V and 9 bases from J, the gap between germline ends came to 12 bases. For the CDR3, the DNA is TGTGCCAGCAGGGGGGCCGAGGGGCAGTACTTC. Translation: CASRGAEGQYF. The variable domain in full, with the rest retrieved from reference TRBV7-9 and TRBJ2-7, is DTGVSQNPRHKITKRGQNVTFRCDPISEHNRLYWYRQTLGQGPEFLTYFQNEAQLEKSRLLSDRFSAERPKGSFSTLEIQRTEQGDSAMYLCASRGAEGQYFGPGTRLTVT.

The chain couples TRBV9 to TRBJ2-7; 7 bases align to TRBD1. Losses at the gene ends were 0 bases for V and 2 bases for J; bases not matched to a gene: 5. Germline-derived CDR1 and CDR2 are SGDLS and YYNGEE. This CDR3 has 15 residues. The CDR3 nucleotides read TGTGCCAGCAGCGTAGGGGACAGAGGAACCTACGAGCAGTACTTC. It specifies CASSVGDRGTYEQYF. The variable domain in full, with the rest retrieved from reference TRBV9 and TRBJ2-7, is DSGVTQTPKHLITATGQRVTLRCSPRSGDLSVYWYQQSLDQGLQFLIQYYNGEERAKGNILERFSAQQFPDLHSELNLSSLELGDSALYFCASSVGDRGTYEQYFGPGTRLTVT.

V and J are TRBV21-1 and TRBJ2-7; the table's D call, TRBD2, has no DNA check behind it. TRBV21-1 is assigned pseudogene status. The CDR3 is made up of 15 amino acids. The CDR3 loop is CASPKRKRGTYEQYF. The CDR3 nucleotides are TGTGCCAGCCCCAAGCGAAAGCGGGGGACCTACGAGCAGTACTTC.

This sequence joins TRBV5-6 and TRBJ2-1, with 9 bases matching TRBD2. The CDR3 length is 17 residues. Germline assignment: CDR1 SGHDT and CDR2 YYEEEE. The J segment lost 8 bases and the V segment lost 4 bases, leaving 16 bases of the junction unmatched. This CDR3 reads CASSAPRGAGGWDEQFF. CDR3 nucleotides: TGTGCCAGCAGCGCCCCGAGAGGAGCGGGAGGATGGGATGAGCAGTTCTTC.

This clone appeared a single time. The CDR3 loop is CASSQGRTPLHF. CDR3 nucleotide sequence: TGTGCCAGCAGCCAAGGGAGGACACCCCTCCACTTT. The genes are TRBV14 and TRBJ1-6; D is unclear. The CDR3 is made up of 12 amino acids. Per the germline V gene, CDR1 is SGHDN and CDR2 is FVKESK. Trimming left V 1 base short and J 11 bases short, with 6 bases between.

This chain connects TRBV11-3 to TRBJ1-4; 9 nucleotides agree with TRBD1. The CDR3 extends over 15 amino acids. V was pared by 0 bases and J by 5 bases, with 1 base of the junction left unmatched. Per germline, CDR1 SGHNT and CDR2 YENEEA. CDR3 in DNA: TGTGCCAGCAGCTTAGAGGGGACAGGGAATGAAAAACTGTTTTTT. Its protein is CASSLEGTGNEKLFF.

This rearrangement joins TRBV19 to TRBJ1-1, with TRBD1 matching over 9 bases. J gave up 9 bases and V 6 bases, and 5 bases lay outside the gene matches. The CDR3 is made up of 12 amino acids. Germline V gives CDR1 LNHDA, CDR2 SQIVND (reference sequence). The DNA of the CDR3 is TGTGCCAGTAGCCGGGACAGGGCAAAAGCTTTCTTT. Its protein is CASSRDRAKAFF.

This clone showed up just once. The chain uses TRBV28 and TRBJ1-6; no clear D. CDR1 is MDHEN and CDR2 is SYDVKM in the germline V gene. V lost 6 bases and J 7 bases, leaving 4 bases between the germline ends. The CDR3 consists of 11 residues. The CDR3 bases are TGTGCCAGCAGACTAAATTCACCCCTCCACTTT. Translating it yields CASRLNSPLHF.

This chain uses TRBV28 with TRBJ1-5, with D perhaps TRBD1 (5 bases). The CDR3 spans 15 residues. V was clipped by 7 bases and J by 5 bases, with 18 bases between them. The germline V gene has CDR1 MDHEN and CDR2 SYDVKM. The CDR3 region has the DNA TGTGCCAGCACCCTAGCGGGGGTCGCCGATCAGCCCCAGCATTTT. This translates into CASTLAGVADQPQHF. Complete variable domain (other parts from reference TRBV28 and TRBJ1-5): DVKVTQSSRYLVKRTGEKVFLECVQDMDHENMFWYRQDPGLGLRLIYFSYDVKMKEKGDIPEGYSVSREKKERFSLILESASTNQTSMYLCASTLAGVADQPQHFGDGTRLSIL.

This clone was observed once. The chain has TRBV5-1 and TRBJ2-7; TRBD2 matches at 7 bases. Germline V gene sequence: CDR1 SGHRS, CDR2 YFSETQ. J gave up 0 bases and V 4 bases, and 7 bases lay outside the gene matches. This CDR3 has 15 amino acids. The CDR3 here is CASSLGGDFSYEQYF. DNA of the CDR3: TGCGCCAGCAGCCTGGGGGGGGACTTCTCCTACGAGCAGTACTTC.

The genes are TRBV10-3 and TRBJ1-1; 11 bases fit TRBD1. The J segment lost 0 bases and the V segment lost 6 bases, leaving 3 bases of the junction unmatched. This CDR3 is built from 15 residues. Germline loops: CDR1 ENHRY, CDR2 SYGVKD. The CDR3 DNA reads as TGTGCCATCAGAGGGGGACAGGGGGTGAACACTGAAGCTTTCTTT. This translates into CAIRGGQGVNTEAFF.

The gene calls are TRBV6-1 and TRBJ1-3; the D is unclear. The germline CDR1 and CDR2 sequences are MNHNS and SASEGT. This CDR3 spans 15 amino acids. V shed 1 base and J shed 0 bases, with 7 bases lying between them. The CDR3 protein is CASSEDRGSGNTIYF. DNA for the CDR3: TGTGCCAGCAGTGAAGACCGGGGCTCTGGAAACACCATATATTTT.

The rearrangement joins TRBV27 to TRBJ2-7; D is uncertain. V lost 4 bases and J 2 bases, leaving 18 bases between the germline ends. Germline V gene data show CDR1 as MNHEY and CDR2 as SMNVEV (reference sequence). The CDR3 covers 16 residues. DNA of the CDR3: TGTGCCAGCAGTTCCTACTTCCGGAGACTCACCTACGAGCAGTACTTC. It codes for CASSSYFRRLTYEQYF.

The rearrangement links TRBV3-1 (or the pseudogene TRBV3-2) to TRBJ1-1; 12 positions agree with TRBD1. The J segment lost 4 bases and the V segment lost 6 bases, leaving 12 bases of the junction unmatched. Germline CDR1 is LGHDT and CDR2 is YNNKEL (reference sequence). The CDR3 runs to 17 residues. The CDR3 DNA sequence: TGTGCCAGCAGAAAATGGCGGGACAGGGGGCCGGGCACTGAAGCTTTCTTT. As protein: CASRKWRDRGPGTEAFF.

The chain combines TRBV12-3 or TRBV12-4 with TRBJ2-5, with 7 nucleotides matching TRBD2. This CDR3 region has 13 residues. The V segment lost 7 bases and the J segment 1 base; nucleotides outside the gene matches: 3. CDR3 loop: CASNPGGQETQYF. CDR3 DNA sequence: TGTGCCAGCAACCCGGGGGGCCAAGAGACCCAGTACTTC.

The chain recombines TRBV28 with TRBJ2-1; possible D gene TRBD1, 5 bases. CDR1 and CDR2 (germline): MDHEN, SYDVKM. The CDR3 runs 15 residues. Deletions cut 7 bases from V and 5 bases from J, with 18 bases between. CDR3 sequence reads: CASTAPGLGDNEQFF. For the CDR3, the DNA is TGTGCCAGCACCGCCCCAGGGTTAGGGGACAATGAGCAGTTCTTC.

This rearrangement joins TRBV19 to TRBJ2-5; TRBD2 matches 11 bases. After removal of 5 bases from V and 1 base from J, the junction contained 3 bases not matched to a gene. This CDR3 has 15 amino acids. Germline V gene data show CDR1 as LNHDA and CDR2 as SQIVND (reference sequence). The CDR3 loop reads CASSETSGIQETQYF. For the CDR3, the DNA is TGTGCCAGTAGTGAGACTAGCGGGATCCAAGAGACCCAGTACTTC. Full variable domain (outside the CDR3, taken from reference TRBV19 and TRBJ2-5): DGGITQSPKYLFRKEGQNVTLSCEQNLNHDAMYWYRQDPGQGLRLIYYSQIVNDFQKGDIAEGYSVSREKKESFPLTVTSAQKNPTAFYLCASSETSGIQETQYFGPGTRLLVL.

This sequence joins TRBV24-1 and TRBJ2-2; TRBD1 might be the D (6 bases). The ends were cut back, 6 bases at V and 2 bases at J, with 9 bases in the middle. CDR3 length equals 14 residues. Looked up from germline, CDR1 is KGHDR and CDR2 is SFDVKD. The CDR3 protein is CATSPGHNTGELFF. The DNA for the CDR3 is TGTGCCACCAGTCCGGGACACAACACCGGGGAGCTGTTTTTT.

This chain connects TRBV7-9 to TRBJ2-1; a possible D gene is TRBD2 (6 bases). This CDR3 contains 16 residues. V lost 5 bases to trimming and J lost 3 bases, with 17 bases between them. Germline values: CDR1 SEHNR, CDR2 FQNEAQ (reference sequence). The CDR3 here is CASSPGTPLFYNEQFF. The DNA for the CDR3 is TGTGCCAGCAGCCCCGGGACTCCACTTTTCTACAATGAGCAGTTCTTC.

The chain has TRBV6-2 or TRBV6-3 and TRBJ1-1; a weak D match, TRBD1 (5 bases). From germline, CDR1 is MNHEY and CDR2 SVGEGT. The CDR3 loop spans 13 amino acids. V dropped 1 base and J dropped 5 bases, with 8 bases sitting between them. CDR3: CASSYLGVTEAFF. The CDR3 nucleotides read TGTGCCAGCAGTTACTTAGGGGTAACTGAAGCTTTCTTT.